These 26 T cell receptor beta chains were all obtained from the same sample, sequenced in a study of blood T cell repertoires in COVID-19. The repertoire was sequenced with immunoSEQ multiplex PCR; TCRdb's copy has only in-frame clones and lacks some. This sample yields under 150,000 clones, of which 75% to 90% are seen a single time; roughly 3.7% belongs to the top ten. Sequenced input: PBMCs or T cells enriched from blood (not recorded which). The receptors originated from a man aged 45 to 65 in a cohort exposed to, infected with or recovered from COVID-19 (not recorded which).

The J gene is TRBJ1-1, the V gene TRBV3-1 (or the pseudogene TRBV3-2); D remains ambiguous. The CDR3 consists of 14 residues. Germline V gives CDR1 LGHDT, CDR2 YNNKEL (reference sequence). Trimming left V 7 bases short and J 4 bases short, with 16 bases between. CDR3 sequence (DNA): TGTGCCAGCACCCCAAGCGGGGTAAGCACTGAAGCTTTCTTT. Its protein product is CASTPSGVSTEAFF.

This chain's CDR3 is CASSSGGADTEAFF. In nucleotides, the CDR3 is TGTGCCAGCAGTTCAGGGGGCGCGGACACTGAAGCTTTCTTT. The V and J genes are TRBV27 and TRBJ1-1; 8 positions agree with TRBD1. The trim removed 4 bases at V and 3 bases at J, leaving 4 bases unmatched. The CDR3 extends over 14 amino acids. The germline CDR1 and CDR2 sequences are MNHEY and SMNVEV (reference sequence).

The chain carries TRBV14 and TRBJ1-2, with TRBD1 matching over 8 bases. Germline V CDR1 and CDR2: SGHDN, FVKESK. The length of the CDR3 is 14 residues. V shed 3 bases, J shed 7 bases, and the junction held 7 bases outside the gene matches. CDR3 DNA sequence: TGTGCCAGCAGCCAGACAGGGGATTCGACTGGCTACACCTTC. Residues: CASSQTGDSTGYTF.

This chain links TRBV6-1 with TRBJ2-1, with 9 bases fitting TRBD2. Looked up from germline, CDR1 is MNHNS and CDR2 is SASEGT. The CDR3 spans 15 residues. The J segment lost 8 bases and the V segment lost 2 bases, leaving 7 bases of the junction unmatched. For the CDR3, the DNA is TGTGCCAGCAGTGAACTGGGCGGGAGGGTTGATGAGCAGTTCTTC. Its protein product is CASSELGGRVDEQFF.

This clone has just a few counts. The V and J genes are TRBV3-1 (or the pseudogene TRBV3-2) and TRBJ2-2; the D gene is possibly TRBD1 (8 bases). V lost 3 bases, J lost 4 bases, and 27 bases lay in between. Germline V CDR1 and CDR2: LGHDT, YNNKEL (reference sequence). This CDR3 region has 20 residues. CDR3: CASSHPRGLAETTGTGELFF. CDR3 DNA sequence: TGTGCCAGCAGCCATCCCAGGGGGCTAGCGGAGACCACGGGCACCGGGGAGCTGTTTTTT.

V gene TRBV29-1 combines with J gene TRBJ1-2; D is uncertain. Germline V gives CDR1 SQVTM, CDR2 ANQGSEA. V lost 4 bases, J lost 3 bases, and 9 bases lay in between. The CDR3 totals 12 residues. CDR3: CSVAEADYGYTF. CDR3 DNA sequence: TGCAGCGTTGCAGAGGCCGACTATGGCTACACCTTC.

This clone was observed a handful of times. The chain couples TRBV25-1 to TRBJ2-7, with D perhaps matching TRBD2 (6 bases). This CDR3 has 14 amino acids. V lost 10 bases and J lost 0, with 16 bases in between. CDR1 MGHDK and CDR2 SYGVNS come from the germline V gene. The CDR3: CATNQEGPSYEQYF. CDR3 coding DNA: TGTGCCACCAATCAGGAGGGTCCCTCCTACGAGCAGTACTTC.

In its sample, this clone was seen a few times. The CDR3 sequence: CASSRDSNQPQHF. CDR3 DNA sequence: TGTGCCAGCAGCCGAGACAGTAATCAGCCCCAGCATTTT. The V and J genes are TRBV3-1 (or the pseudogene TRBV3-2) and TRBJ1-5; TRBD1 might be the D (5 bases). Germline V lookup: CDR1 LGHDT, CDR2 YNNKEL (reference sequence). CDR3 length: 13 residues. The V gene lost 4 bases and the J gene lost 4 bases, with 8 bases spanning the gap.

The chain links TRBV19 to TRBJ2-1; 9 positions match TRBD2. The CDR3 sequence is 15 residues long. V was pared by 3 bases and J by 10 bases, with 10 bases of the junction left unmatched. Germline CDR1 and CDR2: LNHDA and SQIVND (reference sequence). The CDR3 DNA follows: TGTGCCAGTAGTATCGGGACTAGCCAACTGGGGGAGCAGTTCTTC. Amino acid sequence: CASSIGTSQLGEQFF.

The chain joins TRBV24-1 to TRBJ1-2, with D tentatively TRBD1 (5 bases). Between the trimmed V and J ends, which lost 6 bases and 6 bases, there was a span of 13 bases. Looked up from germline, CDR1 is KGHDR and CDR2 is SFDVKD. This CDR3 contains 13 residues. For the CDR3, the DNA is TGTGCCACCAGTAGGACAAGCTCTGATGGCTACACCTTC. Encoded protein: CATSRTSSDGYTF.

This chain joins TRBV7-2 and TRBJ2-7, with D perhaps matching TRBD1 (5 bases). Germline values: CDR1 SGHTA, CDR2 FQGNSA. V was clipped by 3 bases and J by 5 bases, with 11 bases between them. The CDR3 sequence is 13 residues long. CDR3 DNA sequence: TGTGCCAGCAGCTTCCAGGGAAGGGACGAGCAGTACTTC. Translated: CASSFQGRDEQYF.

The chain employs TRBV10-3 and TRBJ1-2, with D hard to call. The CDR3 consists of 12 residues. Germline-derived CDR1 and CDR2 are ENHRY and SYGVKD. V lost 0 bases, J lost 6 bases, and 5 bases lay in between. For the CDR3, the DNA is TGTGCCATCAGTGAGTCGCGGGATGGCTACACCTTC. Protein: CAISESRDGYTF.

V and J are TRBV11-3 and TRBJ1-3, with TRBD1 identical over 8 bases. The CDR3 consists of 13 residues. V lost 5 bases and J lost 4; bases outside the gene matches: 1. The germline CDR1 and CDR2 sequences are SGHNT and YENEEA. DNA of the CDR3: TGTGCCAGCAGCCGGACAGGGGGAAACACCATATATTTT. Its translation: CASSRTGGNTIYF.

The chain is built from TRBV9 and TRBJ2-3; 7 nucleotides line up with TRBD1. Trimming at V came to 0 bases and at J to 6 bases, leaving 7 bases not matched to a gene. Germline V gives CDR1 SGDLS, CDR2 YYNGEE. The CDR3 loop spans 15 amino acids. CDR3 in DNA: TGTGCCAGCAGCGTAGGTCCAGGGGGAAGCGATACGCAGTATTTT. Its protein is CASSVGPGGSDTQYF. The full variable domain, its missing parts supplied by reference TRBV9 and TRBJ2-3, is DSGVTQTPKHLITATGQRVTLRCSPRSGDLSVYWYQQSLDQGLQFLIQYYNGEERAKGNILERFSAQQFPDLHSELNLSSLELGDSALYFCASSVGPGGSDTQYFGPGTRLTVL.

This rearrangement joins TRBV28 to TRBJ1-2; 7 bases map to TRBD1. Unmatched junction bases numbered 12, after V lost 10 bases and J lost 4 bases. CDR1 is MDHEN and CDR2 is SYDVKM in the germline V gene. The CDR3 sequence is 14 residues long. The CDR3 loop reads CATKPGQLSYGYTF. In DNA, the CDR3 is TGTGCCACTAAACCGGGACAGCTCTCCTATGGCTACACCTTC.

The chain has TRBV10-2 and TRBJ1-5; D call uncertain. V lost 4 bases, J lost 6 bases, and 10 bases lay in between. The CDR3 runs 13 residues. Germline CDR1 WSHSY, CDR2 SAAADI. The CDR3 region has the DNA TGCGCCAGCAGTGCTGCAGGAAGTCAGCCCCAGCATTTT. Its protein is CASSAAGSQPQHF.

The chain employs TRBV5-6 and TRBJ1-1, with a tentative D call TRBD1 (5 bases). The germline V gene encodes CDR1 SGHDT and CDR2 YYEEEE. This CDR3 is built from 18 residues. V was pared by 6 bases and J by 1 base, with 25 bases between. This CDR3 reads CASTWGWGAYSKNTEAFF. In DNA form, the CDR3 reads TGTGCCAGCACCTGGGGTTGGGGCGCGTACTCTAAGAACACTGAAGCTTTCTTT.

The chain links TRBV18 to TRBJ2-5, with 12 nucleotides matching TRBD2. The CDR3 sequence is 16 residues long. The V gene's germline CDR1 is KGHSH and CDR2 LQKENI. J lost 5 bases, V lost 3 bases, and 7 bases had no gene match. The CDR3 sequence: CASSPPTSGGQETQYF. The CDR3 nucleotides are TGTGCCAGCTCACCGCCTACTAGCGGGGGGCAGGAGACCCAGTACTTC. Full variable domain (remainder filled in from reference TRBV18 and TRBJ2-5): NAGVMQNPRHLVRRRGQEARLRCSPMKGHSHVYWYRQLPEEGLKFMVYLQKENIIDESGMPKERFSAEFPKEGPSILRIQQVVRGDSAAYFCASSPPTSGGQETQYFGPGTRLLVL.

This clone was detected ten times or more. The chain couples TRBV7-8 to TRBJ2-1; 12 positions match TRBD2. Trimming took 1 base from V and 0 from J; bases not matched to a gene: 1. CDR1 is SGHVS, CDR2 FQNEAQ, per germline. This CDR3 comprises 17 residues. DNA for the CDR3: TGTGCCAGCAGCTTAGGGACTAGCGGGAACTCCTACAATGAGCAGTTCTTC. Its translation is CASSLGTSGNSYNEQFF.

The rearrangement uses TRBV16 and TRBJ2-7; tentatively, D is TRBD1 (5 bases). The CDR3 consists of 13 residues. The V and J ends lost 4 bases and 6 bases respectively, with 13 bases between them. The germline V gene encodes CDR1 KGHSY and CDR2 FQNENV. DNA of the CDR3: TGTGCCAGCAGCCCGACAGATTCGACCGAGCAGTACTTC. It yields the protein CASSPTDSTEQYF.

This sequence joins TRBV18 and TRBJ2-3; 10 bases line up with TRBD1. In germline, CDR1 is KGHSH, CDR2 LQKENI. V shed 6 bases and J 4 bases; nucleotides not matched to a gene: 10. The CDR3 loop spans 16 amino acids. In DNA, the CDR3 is TGTGCCAGCTCCCGACAGGGGGCTTCGTGGTCAGATACGCAGTATTTT. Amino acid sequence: CASSRQGASWSDTQYF.

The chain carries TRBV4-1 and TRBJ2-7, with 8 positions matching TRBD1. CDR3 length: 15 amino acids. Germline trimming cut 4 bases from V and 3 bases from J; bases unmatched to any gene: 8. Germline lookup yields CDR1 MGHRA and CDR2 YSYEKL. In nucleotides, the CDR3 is TGCGCCAGCAGCCTTAGGACAGGGACCGACTACGAGCAGTACTTC. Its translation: CASSLRTGTDYEQYF.

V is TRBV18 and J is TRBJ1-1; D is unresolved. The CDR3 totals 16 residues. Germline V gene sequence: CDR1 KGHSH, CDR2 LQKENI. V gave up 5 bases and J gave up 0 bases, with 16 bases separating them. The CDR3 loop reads CASSSRMAGVNTEAFF. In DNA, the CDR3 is TGTGCCAGCTCATCCAGGATGGCCGGGGTGAACACTGAAGCTTTCTTT.

In DNA, the CDR3 is TGTGCCAGCATCAACCTAGCGGGCCCCTACGAGCAGTACTTC. This codes for CASINLAGPYEQYF. V usage is TRBV7-9 and J usage is TRBJ2-7; 8 nucleotides match TRBD2. Germline CDR1 SEHNR, CDR2 FQNEAQ (reference sequence). Trimming cost V 7 bases and J 2 bases; bases outside gene matches: 7. This CDR3 is 14 amino acids long.

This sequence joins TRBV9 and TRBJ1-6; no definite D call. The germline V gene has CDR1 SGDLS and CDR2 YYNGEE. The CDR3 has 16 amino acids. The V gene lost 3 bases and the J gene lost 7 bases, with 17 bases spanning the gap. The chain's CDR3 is CASSANPDGVNSPLHF. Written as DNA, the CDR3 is TGTGCCAGCAGCGCCAACCCAGACGGGGTGAATTCACCCCTCCACTTT.

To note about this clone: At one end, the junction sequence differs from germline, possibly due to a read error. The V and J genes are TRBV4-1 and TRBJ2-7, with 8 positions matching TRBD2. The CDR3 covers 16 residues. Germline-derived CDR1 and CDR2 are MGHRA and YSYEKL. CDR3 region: CASSQDLFLAGLSLSF. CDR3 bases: TGCGCCAGCAGCCAAGATTTGTTCCTAGCGGGTCTCTCCTTGTCTTTC.